This TCR beta chain was obtained from a study of regulatory T cells in long-lasting Graves disease. To make TCR beta libraries, researchers used iRepertoire HTBI primers and Arm-PCR of CDR3 regions. TCRdb re-called the multiplex PCR reads through MiXCR, storing one row per CDR3 protein. The profile shows 350,000 to 400,000 distinct CDR3 sequences, roughly 15% of them singletons. Time point here: newly diagnosed GD, antithyroid drugs for less than 3 months. PBMC RNA served as the TCR library source. Germline CDR1 LGHDT, CDR2 YNNKEL (reference sequence). There are 16 residues in the CDR3. V trimming: 0 bases; J trimming: 4 bases; junction bases outside the gene matches: 8. This clonotype was detected many times.

The receptor's source is a female donor with Graves disease. Sequencing used peripheral blood mononuclear cells (PBMCs), obtained at new diagnosis, from a patient treated with antithyroid drugs. The chain combines TRBV3-1 with TRBJ1-2; 7 bases fit TRBD1. The CDR3 loop is CASSQESTGYFYGYTF. CDR3 coding DNA: TGTGCCAGCAGCCAAGAATCGACAGGGTATTTCTATGGCTACACCTTC. The full variable domain, rest sourced from reference TRBV3-1 and TRBJ1-2, is DTAVSQTPKYLVTQMGNDKSIKCEQNLGHDTMYWYKQDSKKFLKIMFSYNNKELIINETVPNRFSPKSPDKAHLNLHINSLELGDSAVYFCASSQESTGYFYGYTFGSGTRLTVV.